This TCR beta chain was found in a study of T cell clones after liver transplantation (dated by TCRdb to the late 2010s). For the wider study: The samples were obtained from ITN030ST, a randomized trial that attempted immunosuppression withdrawal within 2 years after liver transplantation. No induction therapy was given to the subjects, and standard immunosuppression was administered until randomization at 12-24 months post-transplant. The studied cohort comprised 8 liver transplant recipients, 3 classified as tolerant and 5 as non-tolerant. Third party-reactive TCRbeta sequences from pre-transplant MLRs were also identified as an antigen-independent comparator for donor-reactive sequences. Blood samples were taken pre-transplant, pre-randomization before withdrawal, and post-randomization after full withdrawal or failed withdrawal. Of the eight recipients, three were HCV-positive, while the remaining recipients had been transplanted for non-autoimmune, non-viral indications. Donor-reactive T cell clones were identified by TCRbeta sequencing following a pre-transplant mixed lymphocyte reaction and were subsequently tracked in post-transplant blood. To count as tolerant, a recipient had to stay completely off immunosuppression for at least one year without liver enzymes climbing beyond twice the upper limit of normal. Findings and caveats that apply to the study as a whole: Once repertoire turnover was taken into account, donor-reactive detection showed a significant reduction for CD4 in 7 of 8 subjects and for CD8 in 8 of 8. Donor-reactive sequences declined more than third party-reactive ones, suggesting partial antigen-specific deletion unrelated to withdrawal success. Since no allograft tissue specimens were available, donor-reactive T cells may have migrated into the graft instead of being deleted. In a couple of subjects, low numbers of available donor cells limited the measurable donor-reactive repertoire. Conclusions were preliminary, limited by small, heterogeneous patient numbers and non-standardized post-transplant time points. Circulating donor-reactive CD4 TCRbeta sequences fell significantly post-transplant in most of the 8 subjects, irrespective of tolerance or HCV status.

There are 14 amino acids in the CDR3, from cysteine to phenylalanine inclusive. Only the CDR3 region is kept as DNA, spanning 42 bases read in frame from base 1. V drops 2 bases and J drops 2 bases, leaving 6 bases in between. The germline V gene (reference sequence) gives CDR1 as SEHNR and CDR2 as FQNEAQ. Reading the label with the study, this specimen's time point is: pre-transplant. Thawed unstimulated PBMCs were stained for CD3, CD4 and CD8 and FACS-sorted into CD3+CD4+ and CD3+CD8+ populations. Randomization to immunosuppression withdrawal applied to every one of the 8 studied subjects. The Qiagen DNeasy Blood and Tissue Kit was used for genomic DNA isolation. Using immunoSEQ, frozen genomic DNA was subjected to high-throughput TCRbeta CDR3 sequencing, a process that included PCR amplification, mapping, bias correction and internal controls. In the paper's pipeline: Only productive rearrangements were retained, and each unique TCRbeta sequence was defined by its CDR3 nucleotide sequence together with its V and J gene. A sequence counted as donor-reactive only if the sequence showed at least 5-fold expansion in CFSE-low cells compared with unstimulated pre-transplant cells and had a frequency of at least 0.01%. Minimum frequency thresholds were set for each subject on the basis of the unstimulated sample with the lowest template count, so that a detection power of at least 90% was ensured. Repertoire turnover was measured by Jensen-Shannon divergence between the top 1000 TCRbeta sequences post- and pre-transplant. Changes in detection of donor-reactive sequences were tested with two-sided Fisher's exact tests. Entries here come from immuneACCESS through TCRdb and include only in-frame sequences with V and J called. Some clones fail to appear in such tables; in the studies checked, an unresolved V gene covers under half of the shortfall, and the cause of the remainder is unknown. V and J calls and clone size are as listed in that table; D and trimming were resolved from the DNA. Counted in this sample were about 53,000 clones; approximately 88% of them appeared once. Clones ranked in the top ten supply approximately 8% of the sample.

Note on this clone: The antigen this receptor binds is unknown. Nothing much larger sits one base from this clone, and base qualities are not available.

This receptor chain uses TRBV7-9 and TRBJ1-4; the D segment cannot be called with confidence. This receptor was identified in a human donor who received a liver transplant. The sequenced sample was CD4+ T cells from blood, obtained before liver transplant. The CDR3 corresponds to CASSLSGTNEKLFF. The DNA is as follows: TGTGCCAGCAGCTTATCCGGGACTAATGAAAAACTGTTTTTT.